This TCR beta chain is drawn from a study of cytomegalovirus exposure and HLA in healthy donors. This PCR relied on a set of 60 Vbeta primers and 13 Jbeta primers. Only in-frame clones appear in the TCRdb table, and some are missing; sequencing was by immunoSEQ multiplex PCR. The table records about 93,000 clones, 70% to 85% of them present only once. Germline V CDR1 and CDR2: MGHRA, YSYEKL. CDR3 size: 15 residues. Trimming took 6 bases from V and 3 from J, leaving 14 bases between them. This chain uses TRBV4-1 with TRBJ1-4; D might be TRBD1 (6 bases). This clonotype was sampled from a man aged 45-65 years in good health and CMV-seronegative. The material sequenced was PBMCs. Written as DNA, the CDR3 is TGCGCCAGCAGACGCCGGACAGAATCTAATGAAAAACTGTTTTTT. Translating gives CASRRRTESNEKLFF.